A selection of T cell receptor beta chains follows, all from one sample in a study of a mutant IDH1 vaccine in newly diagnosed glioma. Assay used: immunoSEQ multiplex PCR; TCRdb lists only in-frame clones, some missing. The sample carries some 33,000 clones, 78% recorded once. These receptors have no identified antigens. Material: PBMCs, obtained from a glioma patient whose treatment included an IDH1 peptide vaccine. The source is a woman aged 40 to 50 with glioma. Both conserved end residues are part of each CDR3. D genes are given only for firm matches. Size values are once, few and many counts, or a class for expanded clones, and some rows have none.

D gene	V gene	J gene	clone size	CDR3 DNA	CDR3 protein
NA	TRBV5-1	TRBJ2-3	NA	TGCGCCAGCGTTAGGGGGGGTAGCACAGATACGCAGTATTTT	CASVRGGSTDTQYF
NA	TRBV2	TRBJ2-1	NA	TGTGCCAGCAAGAGGGGGGGGTACAATGAGCAGTTCTTC	CASKRGGYNEQFF
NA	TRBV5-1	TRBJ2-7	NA	TGCGCCAGCAGCCCCCCCCAGAGTCTCCCCTACGAGCAGTACTTC	CASSPPQSLPYEQYF
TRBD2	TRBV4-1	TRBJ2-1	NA	TGCGCCAGCAGCCGGTTAGCGGGGGGGCCCCGTGATGAGCAGTTCTTC	CASSRLAGGPRDEQFF
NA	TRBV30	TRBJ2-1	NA	TGTGCCTGGGCCCCGGCGGGCGCCGACAATGAGCAGTTCTTC	CAWAPAGADNEQFF
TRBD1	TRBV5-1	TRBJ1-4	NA	TGCGCCAGCGGCTCCGGGGACAGGGGGCAAGAAAAACTGTTTTTT	CASGSGDRGQEKLFF
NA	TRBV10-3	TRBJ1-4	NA	TGTGCCATCAGGAATCCAGCCGCAACTAATGAAAAACTGTTTTTT	CAIRNPAATNEKLFF
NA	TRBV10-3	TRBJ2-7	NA	TGTGCCATCAGTGACACCGGGATACTATACGAGCAGTACTTC	CAISDTGILYEQYF
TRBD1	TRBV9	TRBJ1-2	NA	TGTGCGGACGACAGGGACTATGGCTACACCTTC	CADDRDYGYTF
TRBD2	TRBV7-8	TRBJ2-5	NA	TGTGCCAGCAGCCACGGACTAGCGGGGGTTGAGACCCAGTACTTC	CASSHGLAGVETQYF
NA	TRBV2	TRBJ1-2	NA	TGTGCCAGCAGTTACGAGAACTATGGCTACACCTTC	CASSYENYGYTF
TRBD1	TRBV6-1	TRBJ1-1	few	TGTGCCAGCAGTGAACGACAGGGGAGAGCTTTCTTT	CASSERQGRAFF
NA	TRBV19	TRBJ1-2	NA	TGTGCCAGCCGGGCCGGGGGGCGGATTGGCTACACCTTC	CASRAGGRIGYTF
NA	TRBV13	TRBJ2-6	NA	TGTGCCAGCACCCAGGGGAAAACTGGGGCCAACGTCCTGACTTTC	CASTQGKTGANVLTF
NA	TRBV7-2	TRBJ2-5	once	TGTGCCAGCAGCGACCTTGGGGGCCAAGAGACCCAGTACTTC	CASSDLGGQETQYF
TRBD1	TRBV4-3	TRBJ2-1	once	TGCGCCAGCAGCCAAGATAGTCCCTTAATAGGGGGCGATGAGCAGTTCTTC	CASSQDSPLIGGDEQFF
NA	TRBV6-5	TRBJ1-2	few	TGTGCCAGCACGCAGGGGCGGGATGGCTACACCTTC	CASTQGRDGYTF
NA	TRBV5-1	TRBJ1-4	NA	TGCGCCAGCAGCCCCCTCGGACAGCCCCTTAATGAAAAACTGTTTTTT	CASSPLGQPLNEKLFF